Listed here are 3 T cell receptor beta chains from one sample, sequenced in a study of cytomegalovirus exposure and HLA in healthy donors. The primer mix had 60 Vbeta and 13 Jbeta primers. Here immunoSEQ multiplex PCR was the method, and the copy in TCRdb shows in-frame clones only, minus some. The sample records under 200,000 clones, approximately 59% being singletons. Sequenced sample: PBMCs. These receptors were obtained from a man in his forties in good health and CMV-seronegative.

Turning to this clone: Other DNA sequences from this sample encode an identical CDR3 as well. The chain recombines TRBV19 with TRBJ2-3, with TRBD2 as a possible D gene (6 bases). In germline, CDR1 is LNHDA, CDR2 SQIVND (reference sequence). V was pared by 6 bases and J by 4 bases, with 17 bases between. CDR3 length: 15 residues. CDR3 bases: TGTGCCAGTAGATTTGATTTGTGGGAGGCAGATACGCAGTATTTT. This gives the protein CASRFDLWEADTQYF.

The sample holds a few counts of this clone. The chain combines TRBV7-9 with TRBJ2-4; D possibly corresponds to TRBD2 (7 bases). The CDR3 runs to 14 residues. V was pared by 2 bases and J by 6 bases, with 11 bases between. From germline, CDR1 is SEHNR and CDR2 FQNEAQ (reference sequence). CDR3 residues: CASSLSRGANIQYF. CDR3 nucleotides: TGTGCCAGCAGCTTAAGTCGGGGGGCAAACATTCAGTACTTC.

CDR3 nucleotides: TGTGCCAGCAGCCCGCGGCGGGGGCGGGGTGAAAAACTGTTTTTT. As protein: CASSPRRGRGEKLFF. V usage is TRBV7-3 and J usage is TRBJ1-4, with D possibly TRBD1 on 6 matching bases. Germline V gene data show CDR1 as SGHTA and CDR2 as FQGTGA. Between the trimmed V and J ends, which lost 5 bases and 7 bases, there was a span of 17 bases. This CDR3 spans 15 amino acids.